This T cell receptor (beta chain) was identified during a study of blood T cell repertoires in COVID-19. For the study at large: Sources were T cells, B-cell-depleted T cells, or PBMCs; the material itself was cDNA or gDNA.

The CDR3 consists of 16 residues. CDR1 and CDR2 (germline): GTSNPN, SVGIG (reference sequence). V lost 7 bases, J lost 5 bases, and 18 bases stayed unmatched. Recruitment covered about two dozen US areas and drew participants whose ages spanned about 18 to 100 years. Assignment of participants to cohorts was predicated upon participant-reported clinical history. Each exposed participant met a COVID-19 case in the 2 weeks preceding study entry. Profiling relied on immunoSEQ multiplex PCR, and the TCRdb table lists in-frame clones only, not all of them. The table shows more than 300,000 clones, with 90% to 95% occurring only once.

This sequence joins TRBV30 and TRBJ2-3; TRBD2 matches 7 bases. Sequencing was done on a sample of PBMCs or T cells enriched from blood (not recorded which). This clonotype originated in a woman aged 25 to 45 who had been exposed to COVID-19. In DNA, the CDR3 is TGTGCCTCCACGAGCGGGGTTCTATCGGTAGAAGATACGCAGTATTTT. Translation gives CASTSGVLSVEDTQYF.